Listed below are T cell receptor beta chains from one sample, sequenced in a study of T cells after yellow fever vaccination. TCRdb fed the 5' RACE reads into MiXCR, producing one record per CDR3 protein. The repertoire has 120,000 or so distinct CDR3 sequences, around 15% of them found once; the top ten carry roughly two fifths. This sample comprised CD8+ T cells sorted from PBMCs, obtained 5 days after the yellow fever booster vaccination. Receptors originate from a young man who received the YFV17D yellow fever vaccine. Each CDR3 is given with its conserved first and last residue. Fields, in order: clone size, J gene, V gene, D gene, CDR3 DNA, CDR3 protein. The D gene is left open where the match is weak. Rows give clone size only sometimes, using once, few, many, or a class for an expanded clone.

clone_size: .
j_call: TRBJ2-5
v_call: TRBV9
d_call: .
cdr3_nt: TGTGCCAGCAGCGTAGAAGGGGCTCAAGAGACCCAGTACTTC
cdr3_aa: CASSVEGAQETQYF

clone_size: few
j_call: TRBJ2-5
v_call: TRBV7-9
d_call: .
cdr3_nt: TGTGCCAGCAGCTTCCGTTTGGGTGGAAAGACCCAGTACTTC
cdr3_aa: CASSFRLGGKTQYF

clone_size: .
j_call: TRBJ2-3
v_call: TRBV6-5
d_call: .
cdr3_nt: TGTGCCAGCAGTAACTACCCAATGGATACGCAGTATTTT
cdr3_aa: CASSNYPMDTQYF

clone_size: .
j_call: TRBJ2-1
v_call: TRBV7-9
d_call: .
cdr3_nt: TGTGCCAGCAGCTTAGATTCCCTGGGGCAGTTCTTC
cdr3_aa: CASSLDSLGQFF

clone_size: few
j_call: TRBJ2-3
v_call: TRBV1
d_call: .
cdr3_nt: TGCACCAGCAGCCAAGTGGTGGCGGGGGTCCTAAGCACAGATACGCAGTATTTT
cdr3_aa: CTSSQVVAGVLSTDTQYF

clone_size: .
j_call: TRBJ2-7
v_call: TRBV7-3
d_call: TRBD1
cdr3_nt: TGTGCCAGCAGCCGGACAGGGGGGAGCTCCTACGAGCAGTACTTC
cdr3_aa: CASSRTGGSSYEQYF

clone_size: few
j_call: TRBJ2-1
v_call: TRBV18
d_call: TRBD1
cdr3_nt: TGTGCCAGCTCACTGGGGGGACAGGGGACAAGCTCCTACAATGAGCAGTTCTTC
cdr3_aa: CASSLGGQGTSSYNEQFF

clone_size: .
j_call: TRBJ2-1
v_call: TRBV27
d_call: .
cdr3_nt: TGTGCCAGCAGCATCACAGGGTCAGTCAATGAGCAGTTCTTC
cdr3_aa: CASSITGSVNEQFF

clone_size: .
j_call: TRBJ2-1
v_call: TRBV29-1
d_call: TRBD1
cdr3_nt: TGCAGCGTTGGGGGGACAGGGAGTGTCAATGAGCAGTTCTTC
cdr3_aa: CSVGGTGSVNEQFF

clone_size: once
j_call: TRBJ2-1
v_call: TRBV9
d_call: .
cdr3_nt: TGTGCCAGCAGCGAGGGGGACTCCTCCTACAATGAGCAGTTCTTC
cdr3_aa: CASSEGDSSYNEQFF

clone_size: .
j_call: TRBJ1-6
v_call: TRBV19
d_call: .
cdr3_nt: TGTGCCAGTAGTTCCTCGGGGGTTACCCTCCACTTT
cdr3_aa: CASSSSGVTLHF

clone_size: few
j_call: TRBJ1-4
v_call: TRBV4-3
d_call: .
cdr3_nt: TGCGCCAGCAGCCAGGGGGGAGACGCAACTAATGAAAAACTGTTTTTT
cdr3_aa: CASSQGGDATNEKLFF

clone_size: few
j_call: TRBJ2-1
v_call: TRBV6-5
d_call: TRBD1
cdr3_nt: TGTGCCAGCAGTTACAACGGGGACAGTTCCAATGAGCAGTTCTTC
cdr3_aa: CASSYNGDSSNEQFF

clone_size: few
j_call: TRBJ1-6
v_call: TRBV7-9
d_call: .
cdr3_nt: TGTGCCAGCAGCTTAGGGGGGCAGGGGAATAATTCACCCCTCCACTTT
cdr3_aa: CASSLGGQGNNSPLHF

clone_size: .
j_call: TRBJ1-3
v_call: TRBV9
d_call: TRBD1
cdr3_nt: TGTGCCAGCAGCTTGACAGGGGGCCTTTTTGGAAACACCATATATTTT
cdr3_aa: CASSLTGGLFGNTIYF

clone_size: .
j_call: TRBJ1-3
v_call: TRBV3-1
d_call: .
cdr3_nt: TGTGCCAGCAGCCATGGGGACGGAAGCTCTGGAAACACCATATATTTT
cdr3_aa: CASSHGDGSSGNTIYF

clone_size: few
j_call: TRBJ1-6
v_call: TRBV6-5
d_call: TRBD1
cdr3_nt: TGTGCCAGCAGTAGGGACAGGGAACGGTATCTCCCCCTCCACTTT
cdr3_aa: CASSRDRERYLPLHF

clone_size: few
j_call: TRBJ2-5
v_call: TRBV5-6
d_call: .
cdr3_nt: TGTGCCAGCAGTACCGGGACAACTGCAGGTGTGGAAGAGACCCAGTACTTC
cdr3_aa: CASSTGTTAGVEETQYF

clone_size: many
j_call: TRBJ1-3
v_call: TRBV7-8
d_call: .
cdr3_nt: TGTGCCAGCAGCATTTTTCAAGGGGGTTTTGCTGGAAACACCATATATTTT
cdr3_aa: CASSIFQGGFAGNTIYF

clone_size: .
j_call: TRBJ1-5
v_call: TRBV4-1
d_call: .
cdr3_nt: TGCGCCAGCAGCCAAGGCGTGGCAGGGGAAGAGCCCCAGCATTTT
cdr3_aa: CASSQGVAGEEPQHF

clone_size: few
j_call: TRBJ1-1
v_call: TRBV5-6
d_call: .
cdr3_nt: TGTGCCAGCAGCTTGGTTGTGGTAACTGAAGCTTTCTTT
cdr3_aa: CASSLVVVTEAFF

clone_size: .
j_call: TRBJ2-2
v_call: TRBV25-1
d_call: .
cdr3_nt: TGTGCCAGGACCAGGAGGTTGTTGGGGGAGCTGTTTTTT
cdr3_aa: CARTRRLLGELFF

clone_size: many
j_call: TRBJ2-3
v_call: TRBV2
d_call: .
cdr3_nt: TGTGCCAGCAGTGAAATGGATACGCAGTATTTT
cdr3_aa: CASSEMDTQYF

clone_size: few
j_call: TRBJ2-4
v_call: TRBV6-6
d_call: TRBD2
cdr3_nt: TGTGCCAGCAGTTACTCGACTAGCGGGGGCAAAAACATTCAGTACTTC
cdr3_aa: CASSYSTSGGKNIQYF

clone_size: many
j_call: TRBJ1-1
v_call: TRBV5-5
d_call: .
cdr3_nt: TGTGCCAGCAGCTTGGGGGCGCCCGGTGGTACTGAAGCTTTCTTT
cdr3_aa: CASSLGAPGGTEAFF

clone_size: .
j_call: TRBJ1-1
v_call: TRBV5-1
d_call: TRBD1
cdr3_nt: TGCGCCAGCAGCTCAAGCGCCAGGGGGCCCACTGAAGCTTTCTTT
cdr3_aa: CASSSSARGPTEAFF

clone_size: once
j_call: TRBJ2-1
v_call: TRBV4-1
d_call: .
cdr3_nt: TGCGCCAGCAGCCAGATCGCCGCGATATGGGGCAATGAGCAGTTCTTC
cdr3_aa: CASSQIAAIWGNEQFF

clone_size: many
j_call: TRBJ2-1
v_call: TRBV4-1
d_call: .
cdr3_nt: TGCGCCAGCAGCCAAGTAGGGGGCAATGAGCAGTTCTTC
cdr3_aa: CASSQVGGNEQFF

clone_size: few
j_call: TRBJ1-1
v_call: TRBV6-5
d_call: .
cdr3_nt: TGTGCCAGCAGTTACGCCGAGAGGGATGGGTACACTGAAGCTTTCTTT
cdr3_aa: CASSYAERDGYTEAFF

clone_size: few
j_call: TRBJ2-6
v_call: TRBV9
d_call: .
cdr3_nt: TGTGCCAGCAGCGTAAATCCAGGGGCTGGGGCCAACGTCCTGACTTTC
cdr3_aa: CASSVNPGAGANVLTF

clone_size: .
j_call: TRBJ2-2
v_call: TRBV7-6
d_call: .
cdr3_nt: TGTGCCAGCAGCGGCCAGTGGAGCGGGGAGCTGTTTTTT
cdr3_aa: CASSGQWSGELFF

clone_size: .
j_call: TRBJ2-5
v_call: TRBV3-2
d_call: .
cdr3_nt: TGTGCCAGCAGCCAAAAGAGGCCCCCGGGGGGGTCTGTCCGAGAGACCCAGTACTTC
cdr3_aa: CASSQKRPPGGSVRETQYF

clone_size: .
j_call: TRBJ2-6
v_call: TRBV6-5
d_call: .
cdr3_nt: TGTGCCAGCAGTTACGGTGCCTGGGTCGCCAACGTCCTGACTTTC
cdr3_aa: CASSYGAWVANVLTF

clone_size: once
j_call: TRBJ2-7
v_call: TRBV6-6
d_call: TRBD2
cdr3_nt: TGTGCCAGCAGTAGGGTAGCGGGGGGCAACTACGAGCAGTACTTC
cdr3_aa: CASSRVAGGNYEQYF

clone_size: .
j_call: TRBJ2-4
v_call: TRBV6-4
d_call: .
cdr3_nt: TGTGCCAGCAGCGCAACAGGGGGGGAAAACATTCAGTACTTC
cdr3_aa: CASSATGGENIQYF

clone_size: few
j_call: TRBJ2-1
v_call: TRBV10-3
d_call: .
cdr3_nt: TGTGCCATCAGTGAGGTATTGGATGGCCCCTACAATGAGCAGTTCTTC
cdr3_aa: CAISEVLDGPYNEQFF

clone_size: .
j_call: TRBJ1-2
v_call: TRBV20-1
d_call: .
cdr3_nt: TGCAGTGCTAGAGATCCGGGAGGGTCTAACTATGGCTACACCTTC
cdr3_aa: CSARDPGGSNYGYTF

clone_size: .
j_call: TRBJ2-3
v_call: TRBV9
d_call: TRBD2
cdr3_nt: TGTGCCAGCAGCGACCCCGGGACTAGCGGGGGCCGCGCCGATACGCAGTATTTT
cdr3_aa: CASSDPGTSGGRADTQYF

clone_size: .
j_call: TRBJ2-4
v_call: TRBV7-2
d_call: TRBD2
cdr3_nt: TGTGCCAGCAGCTTTGGGCCTCGACTAGCGGGAAACATTCAGTACTTC
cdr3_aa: CASSFGPRLAGNIQYF

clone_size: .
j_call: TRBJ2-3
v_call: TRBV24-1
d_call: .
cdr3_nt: TGTGCCACCAGTGATTTAGTTAGGGCAGATACGCAGTATTTT
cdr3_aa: CATSDLVRADTQYF

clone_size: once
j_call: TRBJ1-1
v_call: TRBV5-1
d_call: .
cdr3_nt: TGCGCCAGCAGCTTGGGGGCGTGGACTGAAGCTTTCTTT
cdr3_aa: CASSLGAWTEAFF

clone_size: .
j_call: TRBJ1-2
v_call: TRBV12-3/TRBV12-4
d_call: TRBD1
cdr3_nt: TGTGCCAGCAGTTTAGGACAGGGTATGACAAAGCGATATGGCTACACCTTC
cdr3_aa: CASSLGQGMTKRYGYTF

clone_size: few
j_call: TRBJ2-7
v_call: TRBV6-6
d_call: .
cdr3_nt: TGTGCCAGCAGCCGAGACAGGAGCTGGAACGAGCAGTACTTC
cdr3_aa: CASSRDRSWNEQYF

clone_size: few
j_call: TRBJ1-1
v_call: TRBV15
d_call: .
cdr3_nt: TGTGCCACGGGGGGAGGGAACACTGAAGCTTTCTTT
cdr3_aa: CATGGGNTEAFF

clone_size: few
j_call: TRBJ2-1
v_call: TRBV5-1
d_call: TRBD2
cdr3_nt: TGCGCCAGCAGCCCAATCACTAGCGGGGGGTACAATGAGCAGTTCTTC
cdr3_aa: CASSPITSGGYNEQFF

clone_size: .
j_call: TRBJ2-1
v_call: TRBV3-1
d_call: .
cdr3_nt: TGTGCCAGCAGCCAAGCCTCTGAAGCGCCCTACAATGAGCAGTTCTTC
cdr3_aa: CASSQASEAPYNEQFF

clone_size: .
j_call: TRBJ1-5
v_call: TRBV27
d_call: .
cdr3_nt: TGTGCCAGCAGTCCCTACCCGGGGCGGCGGACTAATCAGCCCCAGCATTTT
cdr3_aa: CASSPYPGRRTNQPQHF

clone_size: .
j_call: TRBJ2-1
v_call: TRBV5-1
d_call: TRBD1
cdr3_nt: TGCGCCAGCAGCTTCTGGACAGGGGAGAGCAATGAGCAGTTCTTC
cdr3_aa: CASSFWTGESNEQFF

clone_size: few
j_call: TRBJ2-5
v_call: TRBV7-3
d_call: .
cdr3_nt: TGTGCCAGCAGCTTAACGTCAGCGGACCAAGAGACCCAGTACTTC
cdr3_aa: CASSLTSADQETQYF

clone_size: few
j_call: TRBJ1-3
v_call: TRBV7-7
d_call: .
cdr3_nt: TGTGCTACGGAGACCCTGGACTGTTCTGGAAACACCATATATTTT
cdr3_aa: CATETLDCSGNTIYF

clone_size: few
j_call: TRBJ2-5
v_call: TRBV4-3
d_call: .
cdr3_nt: TGCGCCAGCAGCCAAGACGAGGGGCTTTGGGAGACCCAGTACTTC
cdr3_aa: CASSQDEGLWETQYF

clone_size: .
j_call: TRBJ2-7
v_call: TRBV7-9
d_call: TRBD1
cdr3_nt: TGTGCCAGCAGCCCCACAGGGGGTTGGTTATCCTACGAGCAGTACTTC
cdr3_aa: CASSPTGGWLSYEQYF

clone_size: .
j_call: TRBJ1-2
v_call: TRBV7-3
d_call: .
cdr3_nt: TGTGCCAGCGGCTCCCGGGGGGCAGGTGGCTACACCTTC
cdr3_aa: CASGSRGAGGYTF

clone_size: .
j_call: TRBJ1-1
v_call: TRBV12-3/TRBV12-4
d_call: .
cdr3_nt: TGTGCCAGCAGCGGACAGAGACTAATGAACACTGAAGCTTTCTTT
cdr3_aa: CASSGQRLMNTEAFF

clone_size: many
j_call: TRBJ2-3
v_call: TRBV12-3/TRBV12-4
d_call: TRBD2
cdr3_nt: TGTGCCAGCAGCTCCCCAATGATAGCGGGGATCACAGATACGCAGTATTTT
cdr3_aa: CASSSPMIAGITDTQYF